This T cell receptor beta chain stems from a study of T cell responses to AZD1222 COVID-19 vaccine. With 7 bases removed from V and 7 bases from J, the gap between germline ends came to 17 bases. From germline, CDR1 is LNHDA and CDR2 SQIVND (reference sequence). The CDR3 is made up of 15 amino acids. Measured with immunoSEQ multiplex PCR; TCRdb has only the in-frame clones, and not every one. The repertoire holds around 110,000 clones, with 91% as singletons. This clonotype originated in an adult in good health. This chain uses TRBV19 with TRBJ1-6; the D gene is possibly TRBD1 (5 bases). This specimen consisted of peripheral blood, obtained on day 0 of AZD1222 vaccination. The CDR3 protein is CASTAGVLVNSPLHF. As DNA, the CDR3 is TGTGCCAGTACGGCGGGGGTGTTGGTGAATTCACCCCTCCACTTT.